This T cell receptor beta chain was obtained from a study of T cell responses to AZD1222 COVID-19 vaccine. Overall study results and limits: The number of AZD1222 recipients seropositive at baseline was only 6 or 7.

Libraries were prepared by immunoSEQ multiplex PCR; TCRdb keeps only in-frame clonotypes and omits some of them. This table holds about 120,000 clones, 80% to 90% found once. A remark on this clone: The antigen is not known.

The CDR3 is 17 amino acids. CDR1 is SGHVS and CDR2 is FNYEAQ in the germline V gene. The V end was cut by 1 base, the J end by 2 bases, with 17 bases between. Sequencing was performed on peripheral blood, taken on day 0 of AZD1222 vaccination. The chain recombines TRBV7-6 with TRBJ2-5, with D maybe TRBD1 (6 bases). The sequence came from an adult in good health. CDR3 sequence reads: CASSLDLGTQGQETQYF. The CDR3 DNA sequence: TGTGCCAGCAGCTTAGATCTGGGGACACAGGGTCAAGAGACCCAGTACTTC.